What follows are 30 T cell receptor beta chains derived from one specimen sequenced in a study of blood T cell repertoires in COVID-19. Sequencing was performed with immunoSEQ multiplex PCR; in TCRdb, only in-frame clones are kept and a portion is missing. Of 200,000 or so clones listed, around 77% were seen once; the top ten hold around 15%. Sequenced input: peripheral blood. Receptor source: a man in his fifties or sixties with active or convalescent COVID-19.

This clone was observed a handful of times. The CDR3 bases are TGCGCCAGCAGCCAAGATTGGGTGGGAGGGTTGGCCGGGGAGCTGTTTTTT. Protein product: CASSQDWVGGLAGELFF. This chain uses TRBV4-1 with TRBJ2-2; 7 nucleotides align to TRBD2. Trimming removed 0 bases from V and 6 bases from J; junction bases left unmatched: 10. In germline, CDR1 is MGHRA, CDR2 YSYEKL. The CDR3 covers 17 residues.

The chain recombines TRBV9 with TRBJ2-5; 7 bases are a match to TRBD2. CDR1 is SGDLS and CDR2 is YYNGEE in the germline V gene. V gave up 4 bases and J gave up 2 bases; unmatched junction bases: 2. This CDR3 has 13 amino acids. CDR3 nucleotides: TGTGCCAGCAGCTTGGGACTACAAGAGACCCAGTACTTC. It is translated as CASSLGLQETQYF.

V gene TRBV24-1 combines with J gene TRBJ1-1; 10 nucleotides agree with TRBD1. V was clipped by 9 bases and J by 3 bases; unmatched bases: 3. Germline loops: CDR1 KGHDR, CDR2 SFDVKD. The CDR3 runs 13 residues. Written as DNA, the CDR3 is TGTGCCACCCGTGGACAGGGGGACACTGAAGCTTTCTTT. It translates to CATRGQGDTEAFF.

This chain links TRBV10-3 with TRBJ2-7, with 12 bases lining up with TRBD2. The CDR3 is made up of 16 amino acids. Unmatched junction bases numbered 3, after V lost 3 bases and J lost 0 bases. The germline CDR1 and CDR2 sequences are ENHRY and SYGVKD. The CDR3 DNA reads TGTGCCATCAGTGAATCGGGACTAGCGGGCTCCTACGAGCAGTACTTC. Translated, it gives CAISESGLAGSYEQYF.

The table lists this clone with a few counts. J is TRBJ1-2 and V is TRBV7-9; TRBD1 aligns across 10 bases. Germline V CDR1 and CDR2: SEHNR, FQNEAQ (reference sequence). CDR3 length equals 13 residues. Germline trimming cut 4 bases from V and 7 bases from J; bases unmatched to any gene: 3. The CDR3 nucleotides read TGTGCCAGCAGCTGGGACAGGGGCGGTGGCTACACCTTC. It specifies CASSWDRGGGYTF.

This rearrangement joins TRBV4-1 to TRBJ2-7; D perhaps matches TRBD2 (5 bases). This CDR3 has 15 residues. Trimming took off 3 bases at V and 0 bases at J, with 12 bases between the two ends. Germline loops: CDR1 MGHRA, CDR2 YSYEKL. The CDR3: CASSQATSRSYEQYF. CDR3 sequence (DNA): TGCGCCAGCAGCCAGGCTACTAGTCGCTCCTACGAGCAGTACTTC.

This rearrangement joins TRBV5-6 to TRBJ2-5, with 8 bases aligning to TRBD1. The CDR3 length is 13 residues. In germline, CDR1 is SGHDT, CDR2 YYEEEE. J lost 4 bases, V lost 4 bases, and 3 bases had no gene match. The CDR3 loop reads CASSRDRSETQYF. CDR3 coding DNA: TGTGCCAGCAGCCGGGACAGGTCAGAGACCCAGTACTTC.

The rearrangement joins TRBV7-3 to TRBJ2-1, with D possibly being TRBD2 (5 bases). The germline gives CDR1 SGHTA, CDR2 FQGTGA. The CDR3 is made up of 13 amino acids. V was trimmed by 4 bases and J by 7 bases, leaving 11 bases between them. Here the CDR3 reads CASSSTSGNEQFF. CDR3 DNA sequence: TGTGCCAGCAGCTCAACCAGCGGAAATGAGCAGTTCTTC.

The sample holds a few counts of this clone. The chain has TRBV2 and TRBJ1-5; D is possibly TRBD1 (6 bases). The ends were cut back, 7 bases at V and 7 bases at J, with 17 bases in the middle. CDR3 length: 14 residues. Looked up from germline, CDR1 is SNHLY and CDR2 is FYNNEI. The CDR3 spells CASTREGESQPQHF. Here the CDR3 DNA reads TGTGCCAGCACCCGCGAGGGGGAATCGCAGCCCCAGCATTTT. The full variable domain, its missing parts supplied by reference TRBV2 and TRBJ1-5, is EPEVTQTPSHQVTQMGQEVILRCVPISNHLYFYWYRQILGQKVEFLVSFYNNEISEKSEIFDDQFSVERPDGSNFTLKIRSTKLEDSAMYFCASTREGESQPQHFGDGTRLSIL.

The CDR3 protein is CASSLQAGGRYEQYF. DNA of the CDR3: TGTGCCAGCAGCTTGCAGGCAGGGGGTCGCTACGAGCAGTACTTC. V is TRBV7-9 and J is TRBJ2-7; 7 positions match TRBD1. This CDR3 region has 15 residues. Germline V gene data show CDR1 as SEHNR and CDR2 as FQNEAQ (reference sequence). Trimming at V came to 3 bases and at J to 3 bases, leaving 8 bases not matched to a gene.

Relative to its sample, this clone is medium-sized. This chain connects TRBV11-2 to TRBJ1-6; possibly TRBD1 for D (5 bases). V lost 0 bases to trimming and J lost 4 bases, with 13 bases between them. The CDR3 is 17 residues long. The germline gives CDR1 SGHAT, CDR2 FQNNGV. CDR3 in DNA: TGTGCCAGCAGCTTAGATTGGGCAGGGTTATATAATTCACCCCTCCACTTT. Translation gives CASSLDWAGLYNSPLHF.

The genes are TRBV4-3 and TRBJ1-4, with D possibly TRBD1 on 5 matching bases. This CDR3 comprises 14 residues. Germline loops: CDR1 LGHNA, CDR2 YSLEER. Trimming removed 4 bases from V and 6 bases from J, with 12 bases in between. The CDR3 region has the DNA TGCGCCAGCAGCCGTAGGGGTAGGGATGAAAAACTGTTTTTT. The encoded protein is CASSRRGRDEKLFF.

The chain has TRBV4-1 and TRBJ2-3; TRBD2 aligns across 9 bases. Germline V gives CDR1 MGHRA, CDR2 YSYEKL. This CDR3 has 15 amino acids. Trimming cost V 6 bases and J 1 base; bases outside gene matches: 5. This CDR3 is CASRVAGARTDTQYF. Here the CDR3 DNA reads TGCGCCAGCAGAGTAGCGGGAGCCCGCACAGATACGCAGTATTTT.

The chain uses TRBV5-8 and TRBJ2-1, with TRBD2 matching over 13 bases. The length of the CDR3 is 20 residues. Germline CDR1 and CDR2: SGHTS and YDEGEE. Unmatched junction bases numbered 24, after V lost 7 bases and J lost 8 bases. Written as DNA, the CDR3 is TGTGCCAGCCTTGCCCCGCCCGGGACTAGCGGGACTCGGTGGAGCGATGAGCAGTTCTTC. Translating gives CASLAPPGTSGTRWSDEQFF. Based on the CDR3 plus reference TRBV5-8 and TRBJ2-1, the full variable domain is EAGVTQSPTHLIKTRGQQATLRCSPISGHTSVYWYQQALGLGLQFLLWYDEGEERNRGNFPPRFSGRQFPNYSSELNVNALELEDSALYLCASLAPPGTSGTRWSDEQFFGPGTRLTVL.

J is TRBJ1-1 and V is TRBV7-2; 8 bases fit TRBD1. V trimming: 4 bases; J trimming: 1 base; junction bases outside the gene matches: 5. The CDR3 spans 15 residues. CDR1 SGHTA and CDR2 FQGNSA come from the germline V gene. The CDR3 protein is CASSSRTGRNTEAFF. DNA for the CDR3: TGTGCCAGCAGCTCCCGGACAGGGCGGAACACTGAAGCTTTCTTT.

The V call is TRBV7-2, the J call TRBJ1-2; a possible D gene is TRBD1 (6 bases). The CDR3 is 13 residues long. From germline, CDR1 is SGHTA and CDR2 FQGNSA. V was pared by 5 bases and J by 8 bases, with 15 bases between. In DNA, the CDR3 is TGTGCCAGCAGCGACAGGCACGGGATAGGCTACACCTTC. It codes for CASSDRHGIGYTF.

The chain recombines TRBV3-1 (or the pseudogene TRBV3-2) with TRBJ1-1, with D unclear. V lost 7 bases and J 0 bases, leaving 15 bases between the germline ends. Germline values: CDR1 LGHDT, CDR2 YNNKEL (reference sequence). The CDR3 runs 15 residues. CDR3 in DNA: TGTGCCAGCAACAAACTCGGGGATATGAACACTGAAGCTTTCTTT. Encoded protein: CASNKLGDMNTEAFF.

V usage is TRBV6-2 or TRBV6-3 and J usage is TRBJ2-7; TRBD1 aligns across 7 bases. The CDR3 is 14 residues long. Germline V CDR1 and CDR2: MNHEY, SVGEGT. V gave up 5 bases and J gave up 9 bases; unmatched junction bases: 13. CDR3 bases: TGTGCCAGCAGTGAGTGGGACAGCATTAAAGGGCAGTACTTC. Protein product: CASSEWDSIKGQYF.

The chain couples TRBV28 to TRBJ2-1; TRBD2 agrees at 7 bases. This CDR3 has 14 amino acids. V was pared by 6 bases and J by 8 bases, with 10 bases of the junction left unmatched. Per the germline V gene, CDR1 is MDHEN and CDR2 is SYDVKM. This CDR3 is CASSRGGETYEQFF. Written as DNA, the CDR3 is TGTGCCAGCAGCCGTGGGGGGGAGACCTATGAGCAGTTCTTC.

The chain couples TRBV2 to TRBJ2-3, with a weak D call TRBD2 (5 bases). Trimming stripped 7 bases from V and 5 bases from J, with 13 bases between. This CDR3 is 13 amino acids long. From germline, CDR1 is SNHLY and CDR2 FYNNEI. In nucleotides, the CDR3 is TGTGCCAGCACCGGGGTGGGTGTAGATACGCAGTATTTT. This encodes CASTGVGVDTQYF. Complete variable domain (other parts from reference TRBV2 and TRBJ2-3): EPEVTQTPSHQVTQMGQEVILRCVPISNHLYFYWYRQILGQKVEFLVSFYNNEISEKSEIFDDQFSVERPDGSNFTLKIRSTKLEDSAMYFCASTGVGVDTQYFGPGTRLTVL.

This chain's CDR3 is CASSPGLAGDEQYF. The CDR3 nucleotides read TGCGCCAGCAGCCCTGGACTAGCGGGAGACGAGCAGTACTTC. The V and J genes are TRBV4-1 and TRBJ2-7, with TRBD2 matching over 13 bases. V was clipped by 4 bases and J by 5 bases; unmatched bases: 2. Germline loops: CDR1 MGHRA, CDR2 YSYEKL. CDR3 size: 14 residues.

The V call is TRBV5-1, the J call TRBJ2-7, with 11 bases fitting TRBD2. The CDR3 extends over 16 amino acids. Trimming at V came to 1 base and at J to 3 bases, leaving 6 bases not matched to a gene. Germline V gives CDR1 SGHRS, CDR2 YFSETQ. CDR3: CASSLNSGRANYEQYF. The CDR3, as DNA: TGCGCCAGCAGCTTGAATAGCGGGAGGGCGAACTACGAGCAGTACTTC.

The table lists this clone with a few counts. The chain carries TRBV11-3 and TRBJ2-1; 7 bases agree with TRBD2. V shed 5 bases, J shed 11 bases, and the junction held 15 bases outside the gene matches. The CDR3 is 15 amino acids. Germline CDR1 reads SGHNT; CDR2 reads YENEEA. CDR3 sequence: CASSASSGSSTKQFF. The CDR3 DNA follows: TGTGCCAGCAGCGCTTCTAGCGGATCCTCAACAAAGCAGTTCTTC.

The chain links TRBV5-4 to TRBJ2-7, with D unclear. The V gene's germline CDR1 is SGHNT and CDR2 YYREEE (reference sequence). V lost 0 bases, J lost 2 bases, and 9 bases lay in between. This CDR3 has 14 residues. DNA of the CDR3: TGTGCCAGCAGCTTGGGTCTAGAAACCTACGAGCAGTACTTC. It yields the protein CASSLGLETYEQYF.

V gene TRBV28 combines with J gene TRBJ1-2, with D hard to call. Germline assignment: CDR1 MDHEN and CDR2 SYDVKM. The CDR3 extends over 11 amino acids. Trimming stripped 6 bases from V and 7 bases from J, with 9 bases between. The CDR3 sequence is CASSPNSGYTF. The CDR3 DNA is TGTGCCAGCAGCCCTAACAGTGGCTACACCTTC.

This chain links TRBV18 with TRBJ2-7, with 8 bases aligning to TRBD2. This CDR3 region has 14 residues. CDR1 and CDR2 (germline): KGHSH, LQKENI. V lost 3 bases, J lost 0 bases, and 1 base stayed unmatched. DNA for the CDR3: TGTGCCAGCTCACCGAGCGGGGGCTCCTACGAGCAGTACTTC. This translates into CASSPSGGSYEQYF.

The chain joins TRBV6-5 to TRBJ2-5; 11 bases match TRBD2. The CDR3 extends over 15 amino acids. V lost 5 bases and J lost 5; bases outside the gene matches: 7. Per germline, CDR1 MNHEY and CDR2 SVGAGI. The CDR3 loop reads CASSIGTSGSETQYF. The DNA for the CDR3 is TGTGCCAGCAGTATAGGCACTAGCGGGAGTGAGACCCAGTACTTC.

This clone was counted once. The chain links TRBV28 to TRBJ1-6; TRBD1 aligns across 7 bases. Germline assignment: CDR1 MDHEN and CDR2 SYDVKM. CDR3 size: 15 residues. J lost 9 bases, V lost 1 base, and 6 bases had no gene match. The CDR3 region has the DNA TGTGCCAGCAGTTTATATGCAGGGGGGATTTCACCCCTCCACTTT. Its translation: CASSLYAGGISPLHF.

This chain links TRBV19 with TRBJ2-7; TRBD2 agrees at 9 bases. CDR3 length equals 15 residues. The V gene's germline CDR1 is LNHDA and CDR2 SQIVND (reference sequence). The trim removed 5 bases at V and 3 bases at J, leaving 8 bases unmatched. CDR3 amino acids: CASSSVLAGYYEQYF. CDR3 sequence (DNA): TGTGCCAGTAGTTCCGTCCTAGCGGGGTACTACGAGCAGTACTTC.

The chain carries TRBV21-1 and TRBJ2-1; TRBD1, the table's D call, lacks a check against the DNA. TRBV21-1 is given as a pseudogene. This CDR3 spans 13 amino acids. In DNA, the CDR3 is TGTGCCAGCAGCAAAGGGGGCTGCAATGAGCAGTTCTTC. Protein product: CASSKGGCNEQFF.